These T cell receptor beta chains were read from a single sample in a study of blood T cell repertoires in COVID-19. TCRdb's table, derived via immunoSEQ multiplex PCR, lists solely in-frame clones and lacks some. The sample includes 70,000 to 80,000 clones, about nine tenths of them seen just once. Material: peripheral blood. These receptors originate from a man older than 75 in a cohort sampled during active COVID-19. CDR3s include the opening cysteine and the closing phenylalanine or tryptophan.

j_call v_call cdr3_aa
TRBJ1-2 TRBV27 CASRPDRGFGGYTF
TRBJ2-7 TRBV6-2/TRBV6-3 CASSDGRRGNRREQYF
TRBJ1-5 TRBV14 CASSQGGSRNQPQHF
TRBJ2-5 TRBV2 CASSSGLAGETQYF
TRBJ2-7 TRBV6-2/TRBV6-3 CASSYSIRAAYEQYF
TRBJ1-2 TRBV5-6 CASSSRGQGAYGYTF
TRBJ1-3 TRBV6-1 CASSGAEGRPGNTIYF
TRBJ2-2 TRBV5-6 CASSLPAGGHTGELFF
TRBJ1-6 TRBV5-1 CASSRDRAYSPLHF
TRBJ1-2 TRBV5-1 CASSSPGGAIYGYTF
TRBJ2-2 TRBV7-2 CASGRGGGWNTGELFF
TRBJ2-1 TRBV15 CATSTRENNEQFF
TRBJ1-1 TRBV6-6 CASSYAAAPEAFF
TRBJ2-3 TRBV5-1 CASSHSRDSPPDTQYF
TRBJ2-4 TRBV27 CASSFTGGGKNIQYF
TRBJ2-3 TRBV4-3 CASSQDPGGSTQYF